A selection of T cell receptor beta chains follows, all from one sample in a study of T-cell memory formation after mild COVID-19. MiXCR was run by TCRdb on the 5' RACE reads, yielding one entry per CDR3 protein. This sample has approximately 500,000 distinct CDR3 sequences; around 25% occur once, and the top ten carry approximately 13%. The sequencing sample was made of PBMCs or a T cell subset sorted from them (not recorded which). Source of these receptors: an adult woman who had mild COVID-19 (a few samples of this study predate the infection). Cell type and time point are not known. Each CDR3 is given with its conserved first and last residue. D genes are given only for firm matches. For some rows the clone size is stated as once, few or many, or as a class when expanded; others skip it.

>TRBJ1-1|few|.|TRBV5-1
TGCGCCAGCAGCTTGGCCCCTGGCAGGGCGGTAAGGAACACTGAAGCTTTCTTT
CASSLAPGRAVRNTEAFF
>TRBJ2-7|.|.|TRBV29-1
TGCAGCGTTGAAGGGCCTCCCAGGGAGCAGTACTTC
CSVEGPPREQYF
>TRBJ1-2|many|.|TRBV7-9
TGTGCCAGCAGCCCCGGGGGAGGTAACTATGGCTACACCTTC
CASSPGGGNYGYTF
>TRBJ2-6|many|.|TRBV5-1
TGTGCCAGCAGGGGCTCTGGGGCCAACGTCCTGACTTTC
CASRGSGANVLTF
>TRBJ2-7|.|TRBD2|TRBV20-1
TGCAGTGCTAGAAGGGGGGCGGGAGGGCCCTACGAGCAGTACTTC
CSARRGAGGPYEQYF
>TRBJ1-4|.|TRBD1|TRBV25-1
TGTGCCAGCAGTGAATGGACAGGGGCGGTCATCGGTGAAAAACTGTTTTTT
CASSEWTGAVIGEKLFF
>TRBJ2-7|.|TRBD2|TRBV7-9
TGTGCCAGCAGCCTAGCGGAGCGCCCCTACGAGCAGTACTTC
CASSLAERPYEQYF
>TRBJ1-2|.|TRBD1|TRBV6-5
TGTGCCAGCAGTTACTCGAGACAGGGCGGGGGCTACACCTTC
CASSYSRQGGGYTF
>TRBJ1-2|few|TRBD1|TRBV6-1
TGTGCCAGCAAACCGGGACAGGGGGCTGGCTACACCTTC
CASKPGQGAGYTF
>TRBJ1-1|.|.|TRBV6-5
TGTGCCAGCACTACGGGACCCCCCGGGCGGGCTTTCTTT
CASTTGPPGRAFF
>TRBJ1-1|.|.|TRBV5-1
TGCGCCAGCAGCACGCTACCGGGACGGAACACTGAAGCTTTCTTT
CASSTLPGRNTEAFF
>TRBJ1-2|.|.|TRBV12-3/TRBV12-4
TGTGCCAGCAGTTTTGAGGACAGCTATGGCTACACCTTC
CASSFEDSYGYTF
>TRBJ1-2|few|.|TRBV20-1
TGCAGTGCTAGCGAGTCGTATGGCTACACCTTC
CSASESYGYTF
>TRBJ1-3|.|.|TRBV20-1
TGCAGTGCTAGAGAACGGGGGGGACCCTCTGGAAACACCATATATTTT
CSARERGGPSGNTIYF
>TRBJ2-5|.|TRBD1|TRBV4-1
TGCGCCAGCAGCCCTTTGACAGGGATGGAAGAGACCCAGTACTTC
CASSPLTGMEETQYF
>TRBJ2-3|few|TRBD2|TRBV5-1
TGCGCCAGCAGCGGGCTAGCGGGGTTAAGCACAGATACGCAGTATTTT
CASSGLAGLSTDTQYF
>TRBJ2-3|.|.|TRBV27
TGTGCCAGCCGCCAGGGGGTCGCGGGAGATACAGATACGCAGTATTTT
CASRQGVAGDTDTQYF
>TRBJ2-1|few|TRBD1|TRBV5-1
TGCGCCAGCAGGAAGACAGGGAGCTCCTACAATGAGCAGTTCTTC
CASRKTGSSYNEQFF
>TRBJ2-1|few|.|TRBV29-1
TGCAGCGTTAATGCTCTAGCGCCTTACAATGAGCAGTTCTTC
CSVNALAPYNEQFF
>TRBJ2-3|.|TRBD1|TRBV14
TGTGCCAGCAGCCAAGCCCCGGTGGGGACAGGGATCTCTTTAACAGATACGCAGTATTTT
CASSQAPVGTGISLTDTQYF
>TRBJ1-1|few|TRBD1|TRBV10-3
TGTGCCATCAGTCCCCGACAGGGGCAAGCTTTCTTT
CAISPRQGQAFF
>TRBJ1-5|few|.|TRBV28
TGTGCCAGCAGTTTGGGCAGATATGTAAGGGGAAGTCAGCCCCAGCATTTT
CASSLGRYVRGSQPQHF
>TRBJ2-2|few|TRBD1|TRBV7-9
TGTGCCAGCGGACAGGAGGCTGGGTCGGCCGGGGAGCTGTTTTTT
CASGQEAGSAGELFF
>TRBJ2-2|.|TRBD2|TRBV20-1
TGCAGTGCTACCTTAGCGGGGGGGCCATCGAACACCGGGGAGCTGTTTTTT
CSATLAGGPSNTGELFF
>TRBJ1-2|few|.|TRBV29-1
TGCAGCGTTGTCCAGGGGCGAGGCTACACCTTC
CSVVQGRGYTF
>TRBJ2-2|.|.|TRBV2
TGTGCCAGCAGGGCAGAGAGCGTCCCCGGGGAGCTGTTTTTT
CASRAESVPGELFF
>TRBJ2-3|few|TRBD2|TRBV10-3
TGTGCCATCAGTGCCGGGACTAGCGGCACAGATACGCAGTATTTT
CAISAGTSGTDTQYF
>TRBJ2-7|few|TRBD1|TRBV10-3
TGTGCCATCAGTCTAGAGGGGACAGGGGCCTACGAGCAGTACTTC
CAISLEGTGAYEQYF
>TRBJ1-4|.|.|TRBV6-6
TGTGCCAGCAGTTACCCGGAGGACGAAGGAAACGGAAAACTGTTTTTT
CASSYPEDEGNGKLFF